Below are 5 T cell receptor beta chains sequenced from a single sample in a study of cytomegalovirus exposure and HLA in healthy donors. Researchers ran the PCR with 60 Vbeta and 13 Jbeta primers. Sequencing used immunoSEQ multiplex PCR; TCRdb keeps in-frame clones, though not all of them. The sample records about 110,000 clones, over 12% being singletons. Sequenced input: PBMCs. All receptors come from a female donor in good health and CMV-seronegative.

This clone was found a few times. The chain couples TRBV19 to TRBJ2-7; 7 bases map to TRBD1. V lost 3 bases and J lost 2; bases outside the gene matches: 7. Germline V gene sequence: CDR1 LNHDA, CDR2 SQIVND (reference sequence). The CDR3 loop spans 15 amino acids. The CDR3 protein is CASSIGVGQPYEQYF. The CDR3 nucleotides read TGTGCCAGTAGTATCGGGGTGGGACAGCCCTACGAGCAGTACTTC.

CDR3 coding DNA: TGTGCCAGCAGAAAGACTAGTAATGAGCAGTTCTTC. Protein: CASRKTSNEQFF. The V call is TRBV11-1, the J call TRBJ2-1, with a weak D call TRBD2 (6 bases). Germline lookup yields CDR1 SGHAT and CDR2 FQDESV (reference sequence). The CDR3 extends over 12 amino acids. V lost 6 bases to trimming and J lost 7 bases, with 10 bases between them.

In its sample, this clone was seen a few times. The chain carries TRBV7-2 and TRBJ2-1; 7 nucleotides line up with TRBD1. With V trimmed by 0 bases and J by 3 bases, 2 bases remained unmatched. The CDR3 consists of 15 residues. From germline, CDR1 is SGHTA and CDR2 FQGNSA. Here the CDR3 reads CASSLAGQDYNEQFF. The CDR3 nucleotides are TGTGCCAGCAGCTTAGCCGGACAGGACTACAATGAGCAGTTCTTC.

This sequence joins TRBV19 and TRBJ2-1; 9 nucleotides align to TRBD2. J was trimmed by 4 bases and V by 3 bases; bases with no gene match: 4. CDR1 is LNHDA, CDR2 SQIVND, per germline (reference sequence). The CDR3 runs to 15 residues. The CDR3 bases are TGTGCCAGTAGTATTTCAGCGGGGGGATACAATGAGCAGTTCTTC. Translated: CASSISAGGYNEQFF.

The chain is built from TRBV19 and TRBJ1-4, with TRBD1 matching over 7 bases. CDR3 size: 13 residues. The junction had 4 bases not matched to a gene; V was cut back by 5 bases and J by 7 bases. Germline-derived CDR1 and CDR2 are LNHDA and SQIVND (reference sequence). The CDR3 spells CASSRDRAEKLFF. In nucleotides, the CDR3 is TGTGCCAGTAGTCGAGACAGGGCTGAAAAACTGTTTTTT.